This T cell receptor beta chain derives from a study of T cell responses to AZD1222 COVID-19 vaccine. Whole-study findings and limits: Elevations in Spike-specific TCR breadth and depth followed administration of two AZD1222 doses.

Sequenced by immunoSEQ multiplex PCR; TCRdb stores in-frame clones only, minus some. The data show around 140,000 clones, 90% to 95% seen once. Trimming shortened V by 4 bases and J by 5 bases, and 21 bases separated the two germline ends. The CDR3 is 16 amino acids. Germline V gene lookup returns CDR1 SEHNR and CDR2 FQNEAQ (reference sequence). Remarks on this clone: Its antigen is currently unknown.

Source: peripheral blood, taken on day 0 of AZD1222 vaccination. The V call is TRBV7-9, the J call TRBJ2-7; D is perhaps TRBD2 (5 bases). The sequence was obtained from an adult in good health. CDR3 sequence: CASSSTAFGEIHEQYF. CDR3 bases: TGTGCCAGCAGCTCCACCGCCTTCGGGGAGATCCACGAGCAGTACTTC.